The 24 T cell receptor beta chains presented below share a single source sample, sequenced in a study of T cell changes during pregnancy in multiple sclerosis. Sequenced by immunoSEQ multiplex PCR; TCRdb stores in-frame clones only, minus some. The sample lists 20,000 to 25,000 clones, approximately 90% seen once, with 4.5% to 5.5% in the top ten. Sequenced material: CD8+ T cells from peripheral blood mononuclear cells, taken in the second trimester of pregnancy. The origin of the receptors is a female donor in good health, enrolled as a control in a pregnancy study.

CDR3 coding DNA: TGTGCCAGCAGGCCATGGGGGGTCTACGGTTATTCACCCCTCCACTTT. This sequence encodes CASRPWGVYGYSPLHF. The V call is TRBV5-6, the J call TRBJ1-6; perhaps TRBD1 as D (5 bases). Per germline, CDR1 SGHDT and CDR2 YYEEEE. CDR3 size: 16 residues. V was shortened by 5 bases and J by 8 bases, with 20 bases between the two germline ends.

The CDR3 loop is CASSAGTGFDEQFF. CDR3 nucleotide sequence: TGTGCCAGCAGTGCCGGGACAGGGTTCGATGAGCAGTTCTTC. The rearrangement joins TRBV6-4 to TRBJ2-1; 9 positions match TRBD1. V shed 4 bases and J 8 bases; nucleotides not matched to a gene: 6. The CDR3 is 14 residues long. Germline CDR1 is MRHNA and CDR2 is SNTAGT.

The V gene is TRBV10-1, the J gene TRBJ2-7; 9 nucleotides match TRBD1. The germline CDR1 and CDR2 sequences are WNHNN and SYGVQD (reference sequence). This CDR3 has 13 residues. Trimming at V came to 9 bases and at J to 5 bases, leaving 8 bases not matched to a gene. CDR3 loop: CARPRQGDDEQYF. The CDR3, as DNA: TGCGCCAGGCCGAGACAGGGGGACGACGAGCAGTACTTC.

This rearrangement joins TRBV27 to TRBJ2-7, with TRBD2 identical over 9 bases. The CDR3 extends over 15 amino acids. Germline CDR1 and CDR2: MNHEY and SMNVEV (reference sequence). V dropped 5 bases and J dropped 7; count of bases not matched to a gene: 12. The CDR3 region is CASSPRIAGVDEQYF. In DNA form, the CDR3 reads TGTGCCAGCAGTCCCCGAATAGCGGGAGTGGATGAGCAGTACTTC.

The V call is TRBV11-3, the J call TRBJ2-7, with 13 bases fitting TRBD2. From germline, CDR1 is SGHNT and CDR2 YENEEA. The CDR3 has 17 residues. V trimming: 0 bases; J trimming: 7 bases; junction bases outside the gene matches: 9. For the CDR3, the DNA is TGTGCCAGCAGCTTAGAGTATGGACTAGCGGGAGCGGGAGAGCAGTACTTC. Protein: CASSLEYGLAGAGEQYF. The whole variable domain, remainder taken from reference TRBV11-3 and TRBJ2-7, is EAGVVQSPRYKIIEKKQPVAFWCNPISGHNTLYWYLQNLGQGPELLIRYENEEAVDDSQLPKDRFSAERLKGVDSTLKIQPAELGDSAVYLCASSLEYGLAGAGEQYFGPGTRLTVT.

This CDR3 is CASSLGPDKYF. The CDR3 DNA follows: TGTGCCAGCAGCTTAGGTCCAGACAAGTACTTC. The chain uses TRBV7-2 and TRBJ2-5; D is uncertain. The CDR3 contains 11 residues. Germline V CDR1 and CDR2: SGHTA, FQGNSA. V was trimmed by 1 base and J by 12 bases, leaving 9 bases between them.

This clone was seen only once. The V call is TRBV6-4, the J call TRBJ2-1; TRBD2 might be the D (8 bases). CDR3 length equals 14 residues. Trimming pared 4 bases from V and 6 bases from J, leaving 13 bases between. Germline loops: CDR1 MRHNA, CDR2 SNTAGT. Written as DNA, the CDR3 is TGTGCCAGCAGTGCAGGGGGGACTAGCAATGAGCAGTTCTTC. This encodes CASSAGGTSNEQFF.

The gene calls are TRBV28 and TRBJ2-7; 7 bases map to TRBD2. Germline V lookup: CDR1 MDHEN, CDR2 SYDVKM. The CDR3 consists of 13 residues. V shed 10 bases and J 4 bases; nucleotides not matched to a gene: 10. The DNA for the CDR3 is TGTGCCACCGGGAGGTTAGGTGCTTACGAGCAGTACTTC. Its protein product is CATGRLGAYEQYF.

CDR3 loop: CASSLWGEGSADTQYF. DNA for the CDR3: TGTGCCAGCAGCTTATGGGGGGAGGGGTCGGCAGATACGCAGTATTTT. The chain has TRBV11-2 and TRBJ2-3, with 7 bases that match TRBD2. Germline V gene data show CDR1 as SGHAT and CDR2 as FQNNGV. The CDR3 contains 16 residues. With 2 bases clipped from V and 4 bases from J, the junction kept 9 bases outside the gene matches.

The chain joins TRBV9 to TRBJ2-6; D is uncertain. This CDR3 contains 16 residues. Germline lookup yields CDR1 SGDLS and CDR2 YYNGEE. V lost 4 bases and J 0 bases, leaving 11 bases between the germline ends. The CDR3 here is CASSSRLDSGANVLTF. In DNA form, the CDR3 reads TGTGCCAGCAGCTCCAGACTCGACTCTGGGGCCAACGTCCTGACTTTC.

The chain has TRBV7-2 and TRBJ1-2, with D hard to call. Germline V lookup: CDR1 SGHTA, CDR2 FQGNSA. Trimming removed 1 base at V and 4 bases at J, with 13 bases between. This CDR3 has 15 residues. The chain's CDR3 is CASSLVRTEIYGYTF. The CDR3 nucleotides are TGTGCCAGCAGCTTAGTACGAACAGAAATCTATGGCTACACCTTC.

The V and J genes are TRBV25-1 and TRBJ2-5, with TRBD1 identical over 7 bases. Per the germline V gene, CDR1 is MGHDK and CDR2 is SYGVNS. The CDR3 is made up of 12 amino acids. V was pared by 7 bases and J by 5 bases, with 4 bases of the junction left unmatched. CDR3 nucleotide sequence: TGTGCCAGCAAGGGGGCTGGGGAGACCCAGTACTTC. This encodes CASKGAGETQYF.

V gene TRBV14 combines with J gene TRBJ2-7; TRBD2 aligns across 9 bases. The CDR3 totals 16 residues. V lost 1 base and J lost 7; bases outside the gene matches: 11. The germline V gene has CDR1 SGHDN and CDR2 FVKESK. CDR3 sequence (DNA): TGTGCCAGCAGCCAAGGTTTATTAGCGGGAGAATGGGAGCAGTACTTC. Its translation: CASSQGLLAGEWEQYF.

V is TRBV4-1 and J is TRBJ2-7, with D uncertain. V shed 6 bases and J shed 0 bases, with 15 bases lying between them. Germline CDR1 is MGHRA and CDR2 is YSYEKL. The CDR3 runs 15 residues. The CDR3 DNA reads as TGCGCCAGCAGGCAACTTTCTGGAGCCTCCTACGAGCAGTACTTC. Translated, it gives CASRQLSGASYEQYF.

This clone was found once. The chain carries TRBV21-1 and TRBJ2-5; the table's D call, TRBD2, was not checked against the DNA. TRBV21-1 is labeled a pseudogene. This CDR3 region has 15 residues. CDR3 in amino acids: CASSKAGGGQETQYF. Written as DNA, the CDR3 is TGTGCCAGCAGCAAAGCGGGAGGGGGTCAAGAGACCCAGTACTTC.

The rearrangement uses TRBV7-8 and TRBJ1-4; D is possibly TRBD1 (5 bases). The CDR3 has 14 amino acids. Trimming cost V 2 bases and J 5 bases, with 9 bases left between them. CDR1 SGHVS and CDR2 FQNEAQ come from the germline V gene. CDR3 DNA sequence: TGTGCCAGCAGCTTACAGGGTTCGAATGAAAAACTGTTTTTT. Protein sequence: CASSLQGSNEKLFF.

This chain links TRBV29-1 with TRBJ1-2; D call uncertain. V lost 3 bases and J lost 6, with 11 bases in between. Germline V lookup: CDR1 SQVTM, CDR2 ANQGSEA. The CDR3 runs to 12 residues. The CDR3 spells CSVDPGADGYTF. The CDR3 coding sequence is TGCAGCGTTGACCCCGGTGCGGATGGCTACACCTTC.

J is TRBJ2-7 and V is TRBV6-1; 7 bases fit TRBD2. V shed 3 bases, J shed 3 bases, and the junction held 11 bases outside the gene matches. This CDR3 region has 16 residues. In germline, CDR1 is MNHNS, CDR2 SASEGT. CDR3 DNA: TGTGCCAGCAGTGAGGGGGGGGGAGGCGACTACTACGAGCAGTACTTC. This codes for CASSEGGGGDYYEQYF.

The V and J genes are TRBV4-1 and TRBJ2-1; 10 bases are a match to TRBD2. Germline CDR1 and CDR2: MGHRA and YSYEKL. V lost 3 bases and J lost 8; bases outside the gene matches: 10. There are 16 residues in the CDR3. CDR3 protein: CASSHQPQREGHEQFF. The CDR3 nucleotides are TGCGCCAGCAGCCACCAACCCCAGCGGGAGGGGCATGAGCAGTTCTTC.

The V and J genes are TRBV5-5 and TRBJ1-4, with a weak D call TRBD1 (6 bases). Trimming left V 4 bases short and J 4 bases short, with 17 bases between. Germline CDR1 SGHKS, CDR2 YYEKEE (reference sequence). This CDR3 has 16 amino acids. CDR3 sequence: CASSVGALDYNEKLFF. In DNA form, the CDR3 reads TGTGCCAGCAGCGTGGGGGCGTTGGATTATAATGAAAAACTGTTTTTT.

The rearrangement joins TRBV19 to TRBJ1-2; 7 nucleotides match TRBD1. This CDR3 has 14 residues. CDR1 is LNHDA and CDR2 is SQIVND in the germline V gene (reference sequence). Losses at the gene ends were 8 bases for V and 6 bases for J; bases not matched to a gene: 12. The chain's CDR3 is CASHTGEIQDGYTF. CDR3 in DNA: TGTGCCAGTCATACAGGGGAAATTCAGGATGGCTACACCTTC.

The chain links TRBV18 to TRBJ1-4; D is unclear. Between the trimmed V and J ends, which lost 2 bases and 2 bases, there was a span of 12 bases. Germline values: CDR1 KGHSH, CDR2 LQKENI. CDR3 length: 16 residues. CDR3 in amino acids: CASSPGEGLTNEKLFF. The CDR3 DNA sequence: TGTGCCAGCTCACCAGGGGAGGGATTGACTAATGAAAAACTGTTTTTT.

The gene calls are TRBV9 and TRBJ2-2; 7 nucleotides match TRBD2. Germline-derived CDR1 and CDR2 are SGDLS and YYNGEE. The V segment lost 4 bases and the J segment 5 bases; nucleotides outside the gene matches: 5. The CDR3 sequence is 14 residues long. The CDR3 sequence: CASSPSGGTGELFF. The DNA for the CDR3 is TGTGCCAGCAGCCCTTCCGGGGGGACCGGGGAGCTGTTTTTT.

This clone was seen only once. The chain carries TRBV28 and TRBJ2-7, with D possibly TRBD2 on 7 matching bases. CDR1 and CDR2 (germline): MDHEN, SYDVKM. The CDR3 totals 13 residues. The V and J ends lost 4 bases and 6 bases respectively, with 13 bases between them. The CDR3 spells CASSSLGGGEQYF. In nucleotides, the CDR3 is TGTGCCAGCAGTTCCCTAGGGGGGGGCGAGCAGTACTTC.